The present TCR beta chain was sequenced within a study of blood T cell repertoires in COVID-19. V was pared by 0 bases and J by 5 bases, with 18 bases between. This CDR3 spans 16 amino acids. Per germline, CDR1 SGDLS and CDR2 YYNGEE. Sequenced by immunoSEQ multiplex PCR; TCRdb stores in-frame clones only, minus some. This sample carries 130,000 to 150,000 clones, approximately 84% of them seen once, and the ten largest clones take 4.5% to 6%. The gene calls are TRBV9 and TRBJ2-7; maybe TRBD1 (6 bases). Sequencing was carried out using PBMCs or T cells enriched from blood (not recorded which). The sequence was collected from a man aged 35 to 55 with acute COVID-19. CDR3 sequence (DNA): TGTGCCAGCAGCGTAGCTGATGTGACAGGCAAAAACGAGCAGTACTTC. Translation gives CASSVADVTGKNEQYF.